The entry that follows covers one T cell receptor beta chain sequence. Investigators took 8.5 to 10 milliliters of peripheral blood from every donor. Germline values: CDR1 SGHRS, CDR2 YFSETQ. With 0 bases removed from V and 7 bases from J, the gap between germline ends came to 11 bases. CDR3 length: 14 residues. This record comes from a study of blood T cells in healthy people across ages. Primed by a sample-barcoded 5' primer and a J-beta primer mix, a second PCR proceeded for about 7 to 11 cycles. The authors tagged each cDNA molecule using a template-switch adaptor with 12 random nucleotides. Every sample returned 2.5 million or more CDR3-containing paired-end reads. TCRdb analysed the 5' RACE reads with MiXCR anew, one entry per CDR3 protein. The repertoire holds fewer than 2,000,000 distinct CDR3 sequences, with roughly two fifths as singletons.

Sequencing was done on a sample of blood. This rearrangement joins TRBV5-1 to TRBJ2-1; D is unresolved. This TCR came from a human donor in good health. The CDR3 protein is CASSLVAATNEQFF. The CDR3 DNA sequence: TGCGCCAGCAGCTTGGTCGCAGCGACGAATGAGCAGTTCTTC.